Presented here are 21 T cell receptor beta chains from one specimen sequenced in a study of blood T cell repertoires in COVID-19. The data were produced by immunoSEQ multiplex PCR, yet TCRdb's version contains in-frame clones alone and is incomplete. The table includes approximately 330,000 clones, just over 85% detected once. The sequencing input was PBMCs or T cells enriched from blood (not recorded which). The receptors stem from a woman aged 40 to 50 with acute COVID-19.

The V call is TRBV19, the J call TRBJ1-5, with a weak D call TRBD1 (5 bases). Germline assignment: CDR1 LNHDA and CDR2 SQIVND (reference sequence). V was trimmed by 7 bases and J by 6 bases, leaving 19 bases between them. The CDR3 runs 15 residues. The chain's CDR3 is CASTILGAGFQPQHF. Here the CDR3 DNA reads TGTGCCAGTACCATCTTAGGGGCAGGCTTTCAGCCCCAGCATTTT.

The V call is TRBV10-1, the J call TRBJ1-5; 8 bases match TRBD1. The CDR3 length is 17 residues. J lost 1 base, V lost 7 bases, and 12 bases had no gene match. Germline V gene lookup returns CDR1 WNHNN and CDR2 SYGVQD (reference sequence). This chain's CDR3 is CASNSDRARRSNQPQHF. CDR3 in DNA: TGCGCCAGCAACTCGGACAGGGCCAGAAGGAGCAATCAGCCCCAGCATTTT.

The V call is TRBV25-1, the J call TRBJ2-5; 14 bases line up with TRBD2. The CDR3 covers 17 residues. Germline-derived CDR1 and CDR2 are MGHDK and SYGVNS. The junction had 7 bases not matched to a gene; V was cut back by 3 bases and J by 4 bases. CDR3 sequence: CASSDRRTSGRPETQYF. The CDR3 coding sequence is TGTGCCAGCAGTGATCGGAGGACTAGCGGGAGGCCAGAGACCCAGTACTTC.

The chain recombines TRBV7-9 with TRBJ1-4; 8 bases align to TRBD1. The length of the CDR3 is 15 residues. The J segment lost 8 bases and the V segment lost 3 bases, leaving 8 bases of the junction unmatched. Per germline, CDR1 SEHNR and CDR2 FQNEAQ (reference sequence). The DNA for the CDR3 is TGTGCCAGCAGCTTCTCCGGGACAGGACGAGAAAAACTGTTTTTT. Protein product: CASSFSGTGREKLFF.

J is TRBJ2-5 and V is TRBV4-3; TRBD2 matches 14 bases. Trimming took 2 bases from V and 5 from J; bases not matched to a gene: 7. The germline V gene encodes CDR1 LGHNA and CDR2 YSLEER. The CDR3 length is 17 residues. The CDR3 sequence: CASSQRGLAGEWETQYF. The DNA of the CDR3 is TGCGCCAGCAGCCAACGGGGACTAGCGGGAGAGTGGGAGACCCAGTACTTC.

A remark on this clone: At one of its ends the junction is not consistent with the germline gene, which may arise from a read error. The chain recombines TRBV20-1 with TRBJ2-1, with TRBD1 identical over 9 bases. The CDR3 runs 11 residues. Germline CDR1 reads DFQATT; CDR2 reads SNEGSKA (reference sequence). The CDR3 loop reads CSARGLGQGLF. CDR3 sequence (DNA): TGCAGTGCTAGAGGTCTGGGACAGGGCCTCTTC.

This rearrangement joins TRBV28 to TRBJ1-2; maybe TRBD1 (6 bases). The germline V gene has CDR1 MDHEN and CDR2 SYDVKM. V lost 3 bases to trimming and J lost 7 bases, with 12 bases between them. The CDR3 is made up of 13 amino acids. DNA of the CDR3: TGTGCCAGCAGTTTCAGGGGTATCGGTGGCTACACCTTC. As protein: CASSFRGIGGYTF.

This clone was counted between two and nine times. The rearrangement uses TRBV3-1 (or the pseudogene TRBV3-2) and TRBJ2-2, with 11 bases identical to TRBD2. The CDR3 extends over 17 amino acids. Looked up from germline, CDR1 is LGHDT and CDR2 is YNNKEL (reference sequence). V dropped 4 bases and J dropped 0; count of bases not matched to a gene: 4. Written as DNA, the CDR3 is TGTGCCAGCAGCCGACTAGCGGGATTAGCGAACACCGGGGAGCTGTTTTTT. Amino acids: CASSRLAGLANTGELFF.

The J gene is TRBJ1-2, the V gene TRBV11-1, with 7 positions matching TRBD1. This CDR3 has 15 amino acids. Germline CDR1 and CDR2: SGHAT and FQDESV (reference sequence). V dropped 1 base and J dropped 4; count of bases not matched to a gene: 6. The CDR3 here is CASSLGSAGGYGYTF. The CDR3 DNA is TGTGCCAGCAGCTTAGGCTCGGCAGGGGGCTATGGCTACACCTTC.

This clone was observed a single time. V usage is TRBV6-5 and J usage is TRBJ1-4; D possibly corresponds to TRBD1 (5 bases). This CDR3 is 15 amino acids long. Trimming took off 6 bases at V and 8 bases at J, with 19 bases between the two ends. Germline CDR1 MNHEY, CDR2 SVGAGI. This CDR3 is CASSIPRGVGEKLFF. Here the CDR3 DNA reads TGTGCCAGCAGCATCCCCCGGGGGGTAGGGGAAAAACTGTTTTTT.

DNA for the CDR3: TGTGCCAGCAGCCCTAGGTTGGGACTAGCGGGGGGGAGCTACAATGAGCAGTTCTTC. Translated: CASSPRLGLAGGSYNEQFF. The gene calls are TRBV7-9 and TRBJ2-1; 16 bases are a match to TRBD2. In germline, CDR1 is SEHNR, CDR2 FQNEAQ (reference sequence). The CDR3 loop spans 19 amino acids. Unmatched junction bases numbered 10, after V lost 5 bases and J lost 3 bases.

This clone was found a few times. The CDR3 DNA reads as TGCGCCAGCAGCCAAGAGAGGAACACCGACAATGAGCAGTTCTTC. It codes for CASSQERNTDNEQFF. This chain connects TRBV4-1 to TRBJ2-1; no reliable D call. Trimming took 0 bases from V and 5 from J, leaving 11 bases between them. CDR1 MGHRA and CDR2 YSYEKL come from the germline V gene. The length of the CDR3 is 15 residues.

This clone was seen only a few times. This chain joins TRBV12-5 and TRBJ1-2; D gene uncertain. Germline CDR1 LGHNT, CDR2 FRNRAP. Trimming removed 0 bases from V and 8 bases from J, with 7 bases in between. The CDR3 contains 12 residues. CDR3 protein: CASGLVGVGYTF. CDR3 sequence (DNA): TGTGCTAGTGGTTTGGTAGGAGTCGGCTACACCTTC.

This clone was counted a few times. The rearrangement links TRBV5-5 to TRBJ2-7, with 13 bases identical to TRBD2. V shed 4 bases, J shed 6 bases, and the junction held 7 bases outside the gene matches. The CDR3 runs to 15 residues. Germline assignment: CDR1 SGHKS and CDR2 YYEKEE (reference sequence). CDR3 sequence: CASSPGTSGNLEQYF. Here the CDR3 DNA reads TGTGCCAGCAGCCCAGGGACTAGCGGGAACCTCGAGCAGTACTTC.

The J gene is TRBJ1-6, the V gene TRBV6-5; 9 bases are a match to TRBD1. J lost 7 bases, V lost 0 bases, and 4 bases had no gene match. The CDR3 extends over 16 amino acids. Germline V gene lookup returns CDR1 MNHEY and CDR2 SVGAGI. CDR3 region: CASSYSYGTGNSPLHF. DNA of the CDR3: TGTGCCAGCAGTTACTCTTATGGGACAGGGAATTCACCCCTCCACTTT.

The chain links TRBV2 to TRBJ1-6; TRBD1 agrees at 7 bases. V dropped 3 bases and J dropped 3; count of bases not matched to a gene: 5. This CDR3 has 16 residues. Germline CDR1 SNHLY, CDR2 FYNNEI. The CDR3 DNA is TGTGCCAGCAGTGAGGGACGACAGGGCTATAATTCACCCCTCCACTTT. This encodes CASSEGRQGYNSPLHF.

This clone has just one count. V is TRBV18 and J is TRBJ1-3, with a possible D match to TRBD1 (6 bases). Per the germline V gene, CDR1 is KGHSH and CDR2 is LQKENI. The CDR3 is 17 amino acids. V lost 0 bases to trimming and J lost 0 bases, with 12 bases between them. This chain's CDR3 is CASSPPLRTDSGNTIYF. The CDR3 DNA reads TGTGCCAGCTCACCACCCCTCCGGACAGACTCTGGAAACACCATATATTTT. Supplemented by reference TRBV18 and TRBJ1-3, the full variable domain reads NAGVMQNPRHLVRRRGQEARLRCSPMKGHSHVYWYRQLPEEGLKFMVYLQKENIIDESGMPKERFSAEFPKEGPSILRIQQVVRGDSAAYFCASSPPLRTDSGNTIYFGEGSWLTVV.

This clone was observed a few times. The gene calls are TRBV11-2 and TRBJ1-4; 7 bases align to TRBD1. V was clipped by 0 bases and J by 6 bases; unmatched bases: 7. The length of the CDR3 is 16 residues. The V gene's germline CDR1 is SGHAT and CDR2 FQNNGV. CDR3 in amino acids: CASSLDRHRGDEKLFF. The CDR3, as DNA: TGTGCCAGCAGCTTAGATAGGCACAGGGGTGATGAAAAACTGTTTTTT.

Only a few counts were recorded for this clone. The chain uses TRBV6-6 and TRBJ1-1, with D tentatively TRBD1 (5 bases). From germline, CDR1 is MNHNY and CDR2 SVGAGI (reference sequence). CDR3 length: 13 amino acids. V gave up 1 base and J gave up 8 bases, with 11 bases separating them. The CDR3 loop is CASSYFQGAEAFF. DNA of the CDR3: TGTGCCAGCAGTTACTTTCAGGGCGCCGAAGCTTTCTTT.

The chain combines TRBV2 with TRBJ1-4; D uncertain. Germline values: CDR1 SNHLY, CDR2 FYNNEI. This CDR3 is 13 amino acids long. Trimming shortened V by 4 bases and J by 8 bases, and 11 bases separated the two germline ends. The CDR3 DNA follows: TGTGCCAGCAGTGCGGCAGGTGGAGAAAAACTGTTTTTT. Residues: CASSAAGGEKLFF. Full variable domain (missing parts from reference TRBV2 and TRBJ1-4): EPEVTQTPSHQVTQMGQEVILRCVPISNHLYFYWYRQILGQKVEFLVSFYNNEISEKSEIFDDQFSVERPDGSNFTLKIRSTKLEDSAMYFCASSAAGGEKLFFGSGTQLSVL.

The V gene is TRBV4-3, the J gene TRBJ2-3; weak D call: TRBD2 (5 bases). Trimming took off 0 bases at V and 0 bases at J, with 10 bases between the two ends. Germline CDR1 is LGHNA and CDR2 is YSLEER. This CDR3 comprises 16 residues. CDR3 loop: CASSQDGRTSTDTQYF. CDR3 DNA sequence: TGCGCCAGCAGCCAAGACGGCAGGACTAGCACAGATACGCAGTATTTT.